These T cell receptor beta chains were read from a single sample in a study of CD8 T cells in ankylosing spondylitis. MiXCR was run by TCRdb on the 5' RACE reads, yielding one entry per CDR3 protein. Found here are about 130,000 distinct CDR3 sequences, over 7% of them singletons; the top ten hold 2.5% to 3.5%. Sequencing was done on a sample of blood, either unsorted or a sorted T cell fraction (not recorded which). These receptors were collected from a male donor with ankylosing spondylitis or in good health (not recorded which). The CDR3 runs from the conserved cysteine through the conserved F or W.

TRBV12-3/TRBV12-4,TRBJ2-1,CASSLETPFTGTYNEQFF
TRBV5-6,TRBJ2-5,CASSPSNRQETQYF
TRBV10-3,TRBJ2-5,CAISPLADKETQYF
TRBV29-1,TRBJ2-5,CSVDTSGRVNGTQYF
TRBV20-1,TRBJ2-7,CSAQETGEQYF
TRBV5-1,TRBJ2-3,CASSLTASTDTQYF
TRBV18,TRBJ2-2,CASSWGPSTGELFF
TRBV18,TRBJ2-7,CASSLEDGGNYEQYF
TRBV7-6,TRBJ1-5,CASSFPVPTGEGAQPQHF
TRBV20-1,TRBJ2-3,CSAKTGTGGDTQYF
TRBV4-1,TRBJ2-1,CASSQDGARKNNEQFF
TRBV29-1,TRBJ2-5,CSVGSNPETQYF
TRBV20-1,TRBJ1-1,CSASSFAEAFF
TRBV5-1,TRBJ2-3,CASSSASGRSPDTQYF
TRBV5-1,TRBJ2-2,CASSLASSGAGELFF
TRBV18,TRBJ2-3,CASSPGVFPTQYF
TRBV28,TRBJ2-2,CASSTIGIGRENTGELFF
TRBV5-1,TRBJ2-3,CASSSAGTSGRGRDTQYF
TRBV7-2,TRBJ1-2,CASSVTPGNYGYTF
TRBV5-1,TRBJ2-5,CASRFQGEETQYF
TRBV20-1,TRBJ2-3,CSGLGQSGDTQYF
TRBV5-1,TRBJ2-3,CASSLGVDTQYF
TRBV5-1,TRBJ2-3,CASSKGTSGRASDTQYF
TRBV7-8,TRBJ2-7,CASSLFRSWEGYEQYF
TRBV6-2/TRBV6-3,TRBJ1-5,CASSYPDENSNQPQHF
TRBV6-1,TRBJ2-3,CASSPRTSLGYDTQYF
TRBV27,TRBJ2-2,CASSLEVNTGELFF
TRBV28,TRBJ2-1,CASSLMGAGESSYNEQFF
TRBV20-1,TRBJ2-3,CSASSASTDTQYF